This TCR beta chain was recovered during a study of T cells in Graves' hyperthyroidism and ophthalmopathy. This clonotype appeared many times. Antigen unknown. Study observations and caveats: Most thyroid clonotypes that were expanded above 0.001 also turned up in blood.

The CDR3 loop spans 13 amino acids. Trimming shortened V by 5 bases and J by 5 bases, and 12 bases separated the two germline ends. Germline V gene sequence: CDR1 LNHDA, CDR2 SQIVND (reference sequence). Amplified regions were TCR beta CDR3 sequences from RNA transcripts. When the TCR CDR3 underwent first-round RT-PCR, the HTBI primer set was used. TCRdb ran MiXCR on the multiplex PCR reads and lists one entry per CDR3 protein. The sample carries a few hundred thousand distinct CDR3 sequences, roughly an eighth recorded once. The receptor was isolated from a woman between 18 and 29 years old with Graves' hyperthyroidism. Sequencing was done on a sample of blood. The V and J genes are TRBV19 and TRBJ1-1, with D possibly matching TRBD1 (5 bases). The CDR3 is CASSGHWDTEAFF. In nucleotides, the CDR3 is TGTGCCAGTAGTGGACACTGGGATACTGAAGCTTTCTTT.